A single sample gave rise to the 6 T cell receptor beta chains below, sequenced in a study of patients and donors after allogeneic stem cell transplantation. TCRdb passed the RT-PCR reads through MiXCR, listing each CDR3 protein once. The top ten clones hold about 26% of a sample with about 74,000 distinct CDR3 sequences, 26% of them seen once. Sequences were obtained from blood, either unsorted or a sorted T cell fraction (not recorded which). The source of these receptors is a human donor who was either an allogeneic HSCT recipient or a stem cell or donor lymphocyte infusion donor (not recorded which). It is not recorded whose cells these are; they may come from a transplant donor.

The chain joins TRBV5-1 to TRBJ2-1, with 9 bases aligning to TRBD2. The V and J ends lost 1 base and 6 bases, in that order; junction bases with no gene match: 2. The germline gives CDR1 SGHRS, CDR2 YFSETQ. The CDR3 is made up of 14 amino acids. CDR3 in amino acids: CASSLPSGVNEQFF. The CDR3 DNA is TGCGCCAGCAGCTTGCCTAGCGGGGTCAATGAGCAGTTCTTC.

The V gene is TRBV5-1, the J gene TRBJ1-2; 10 bases align to TRBD1. Germline V CDR1 and CDR2: SGHRS, YFSETQ. The CDR3 has 13 amino acids. The trim removed 2 bases at V and 8 bases at J, leaving 3 bases unmatched. As DNA, the CDR3 is TGCGCCAGCAGCTTAGGACAGGGGGGAGGCTACACCTTC. The encoded protein is CASSLGQGGGYTF. Drawing the rest from reference TRBV5-1 and TRBJ1-2, the complete variable domain is KAGVTQTPRYLIKTRGQQVTLSCSPISGHRSVSWYQQTPGQGLQFLFEYFSETQRNKGNFPGRFSGRQFSNSRSEMNVSTLELGDSALYLCASSLGQGGGYTFGSGTRLTVV.

The count of this clonotype is one. The V call is TRBV20-1, the J call TRBJ2-7; 7 bases match TRBD1. The ends lost 3 bases at V and 0 bases at J; junction bases unmatched: 11. The CDR3 extends over 16 amino acids. Germline assignment: CDR1 DFQATT and CDR2 SNEGSKA (reference sequence). As DNA, the CDR3 is TGCAGTGCTAGCCACCCCGGGACAGCTACCTCCTACGAGCAGTACTTC. Its protein is CSASHPGTATSYEQYF.

The gene calls are TRBV6-1 and TRBJ1-1, with TRBD1 as a possible D gene (5 bases). V lost 3 bases, J lost 5 bases, and 13 bases lay in between. This CDR3 has 14 residues. In germline, CDR1 is MNHNS, CDR2 SASEGT. CDR3 protein: CASSDLGAGTEAFF. The DNA for the CDR3 is TGTGCCAGCAGTGATCTCGGGGCTGGAACTGAAGCTTTCTTT.

CDR3: CASSPPSRSYEQYF. Written as DNA, the CDR3 is TGTGCCAGCTCACCCCCAAGCAGGTCCTACGAGCAGTACTTC. The genes are TRBV18 and TRBJ2-7; D ambiguous. This CDR3 is 14 amino acids long. CDR1 and CDR2 (germline): KGHSH, LQKENI. V was cut by 3 bases and J by 1 base, with 10 bases left in between.

This clonotype turned up a few times. V is TRBV24-1 and J is TRBJ2-7; 7 nucleotides align to TRBD1. From germline, CDR1 is KGHDR and CDR2 SFDVKD. This CDR3 has 16 amino acids. After removal of 2 bases from V and 5 bases from J, the junction contained 11 bases not matched to a gene. CDR3 sequence reads: CATSDSHYSDRNEQYF. The DNA for the CDR3 is TGTGCCACCAGTGATTCCCACTATTCGGACAGGAACGAGCAGTACTTC.